This T cell receptor (beta chain) originates from a study of cytomegalovirus exposure and HLA in healthy donors. The PCR employed 60 Vbeta primers together with 13 Jbeta primers. Method: immunoSEQ multiplex PCR; TCRdb's copy keeps in-frame clones and lacks some. The sample table includes more than 50,000 clones. This TCR came from a woman aged 40 to 50 in good health and CMV-seronegative. The sample comprised PBMCs.

DNA of the CDR3: TGTGCCAGCAGCGGGGACAAGGAGACCCAGTACTTC. Its protein product is CASSGDKETQYF. The chain links TRBV6-5 to TRBJ2-5; D is possibly TRBD1 (6 bases). Trimming left V 6 bases short and J 5 bases short, with 10 bases between. The CDR3 has 12 amino acids. Germline lookup yields CDR1 MNHEY and CDR2 SVGAGI.